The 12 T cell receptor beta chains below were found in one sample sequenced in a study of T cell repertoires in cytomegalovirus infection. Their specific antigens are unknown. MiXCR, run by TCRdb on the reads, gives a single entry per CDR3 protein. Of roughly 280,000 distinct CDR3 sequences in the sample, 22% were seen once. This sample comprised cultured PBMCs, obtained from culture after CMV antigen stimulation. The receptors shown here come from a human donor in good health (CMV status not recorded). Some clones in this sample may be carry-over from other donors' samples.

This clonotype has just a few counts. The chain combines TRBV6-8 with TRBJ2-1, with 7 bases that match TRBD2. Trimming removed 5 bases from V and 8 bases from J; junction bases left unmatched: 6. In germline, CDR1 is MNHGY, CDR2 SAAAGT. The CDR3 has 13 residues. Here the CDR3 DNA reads TGTGCCAGCAGTCCGACTAGCATCTATGAGCAGTTCTTC. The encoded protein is CASSPTSIYEQFF.

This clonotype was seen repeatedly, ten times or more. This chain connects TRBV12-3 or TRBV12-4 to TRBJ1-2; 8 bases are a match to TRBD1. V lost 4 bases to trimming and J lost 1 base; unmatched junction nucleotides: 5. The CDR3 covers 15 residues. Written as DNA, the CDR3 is TGTGCCAGCAGTTCCGGGACAGGCGGTAACTATGGCTACACCTTC. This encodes CASSSGTGGNYGYTF.

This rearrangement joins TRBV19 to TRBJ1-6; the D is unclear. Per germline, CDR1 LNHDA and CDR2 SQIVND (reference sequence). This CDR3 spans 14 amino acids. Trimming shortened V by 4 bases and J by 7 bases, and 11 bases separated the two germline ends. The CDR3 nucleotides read TGTGCCAGTAGTAGATTGGAAGGGAATTCACCCCTCCACTTT. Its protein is CASSRLEGNSPLHF.

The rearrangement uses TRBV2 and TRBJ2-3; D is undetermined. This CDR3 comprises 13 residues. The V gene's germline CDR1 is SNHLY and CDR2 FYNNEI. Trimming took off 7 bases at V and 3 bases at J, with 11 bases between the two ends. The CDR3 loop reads CASKQDVTDTQYF. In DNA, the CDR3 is TGTGCCAGCAAGCAGGATGTGACAGATACGCAGTATTTT.

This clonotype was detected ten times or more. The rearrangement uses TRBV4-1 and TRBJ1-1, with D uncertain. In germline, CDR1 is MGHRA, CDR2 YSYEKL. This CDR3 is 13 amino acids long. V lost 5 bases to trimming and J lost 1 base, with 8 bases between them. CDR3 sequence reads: CASSEPGNTEAFF. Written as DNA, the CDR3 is TGCGCCAGCAGCGAGCCGGGGAACACTGAAGCTTTCTTT.

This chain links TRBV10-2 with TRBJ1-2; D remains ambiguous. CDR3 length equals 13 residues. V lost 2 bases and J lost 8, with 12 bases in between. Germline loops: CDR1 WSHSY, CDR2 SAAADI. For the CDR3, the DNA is TGCGCCAGCAGTGAGCGGGAGAGGCGGGGCTACACCTTC. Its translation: CASSERERRGYTF.

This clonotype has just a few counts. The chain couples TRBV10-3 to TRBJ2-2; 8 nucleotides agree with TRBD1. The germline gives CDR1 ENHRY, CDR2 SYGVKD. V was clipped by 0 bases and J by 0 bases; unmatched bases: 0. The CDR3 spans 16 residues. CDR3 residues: CAISESTGANTGELFF. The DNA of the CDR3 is TGTGCCATCAGTGAGTCGACAGGGGCGAACACCGGGGAGCTGTTTTTT.

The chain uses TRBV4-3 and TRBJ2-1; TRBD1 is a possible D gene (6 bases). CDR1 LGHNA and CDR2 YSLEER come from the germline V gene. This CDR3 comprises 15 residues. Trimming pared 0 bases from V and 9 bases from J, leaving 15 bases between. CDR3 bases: TGCGCCAGCAGCCAAGATACACAGGGTCTTAGTGAGCAGTTCTTC. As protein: CASSQDTQGLSEQFF.

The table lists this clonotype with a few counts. DNA of the CDR3: TGTGCCAGCAGTCGGGGACAGGCGTCCACTGAAGCTTTCTTT. Amino acids: CASSRGQASTEAFF. This chain joins TRBV28 and TRBJ1-1; 8 nucleotides match TRBD1. The ends lost 5 bases at V and 4 bases at J; junction bases unmatched: 6. The CDR3 is made up of 14 amino acids. From germline, CDR1 is MDHEN and CDR2 SYDVKM. Full variable domain (missing parts from reference TRBV28 and TRBJ1-1): DVKVTQSSRYLVKRTGEKVFLECVQDMDHENMFWYRQDPGLGLRLIYFSYDVKMKEKGDIPEGYSVSREKKERFSLILESASTNQTSMYLCASSRGQASTEAFFGQGTRLTVV.

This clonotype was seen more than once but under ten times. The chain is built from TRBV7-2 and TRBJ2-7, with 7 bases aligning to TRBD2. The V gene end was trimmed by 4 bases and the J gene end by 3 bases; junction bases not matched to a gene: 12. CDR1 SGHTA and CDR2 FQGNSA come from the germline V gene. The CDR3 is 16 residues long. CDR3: CASSSAAGGRFYEQYF. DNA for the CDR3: TGTGCCAGCAGCTCCGCTGCGGGCGGGAGATTCTACGAGCAGTACTTC. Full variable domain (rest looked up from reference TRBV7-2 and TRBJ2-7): GAGVSQSPSNKVTEKGKDVELRCDPISGHTALYWYRQSLGQGLEFLIYFQGNSAPDKSGLPSDRFSAERTGGSVSTLTIQRTQQEDSAVYLCASSSAAGGRFYEQYFGPGTRLTVT.

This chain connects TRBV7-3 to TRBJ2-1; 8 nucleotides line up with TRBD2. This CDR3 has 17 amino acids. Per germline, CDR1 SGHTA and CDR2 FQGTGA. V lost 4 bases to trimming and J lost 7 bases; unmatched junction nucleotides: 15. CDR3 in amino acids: CASSYWGGGRFRNEQFF. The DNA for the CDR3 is TGTGCCAGCAGCTATTGGGGGGGCGGGAGGTTTAGAAATGAGCAGTTCTTC.

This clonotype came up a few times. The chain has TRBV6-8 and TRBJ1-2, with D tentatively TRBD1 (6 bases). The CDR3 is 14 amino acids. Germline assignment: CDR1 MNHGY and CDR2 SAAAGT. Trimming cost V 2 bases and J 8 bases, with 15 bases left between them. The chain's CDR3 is CASSYAQGGGGYTF. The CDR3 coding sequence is TGTGCCAGCAGTTACGCGCAGGGAGGGGGAGGCTACACCTTC.